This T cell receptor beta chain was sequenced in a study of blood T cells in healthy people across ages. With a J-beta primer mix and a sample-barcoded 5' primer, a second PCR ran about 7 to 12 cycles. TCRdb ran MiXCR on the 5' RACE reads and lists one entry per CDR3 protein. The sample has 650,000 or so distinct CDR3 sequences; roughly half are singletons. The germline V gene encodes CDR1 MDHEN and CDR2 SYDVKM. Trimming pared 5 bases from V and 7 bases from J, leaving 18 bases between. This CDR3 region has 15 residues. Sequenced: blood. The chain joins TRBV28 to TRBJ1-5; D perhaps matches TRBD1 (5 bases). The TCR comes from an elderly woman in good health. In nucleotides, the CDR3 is TGTGCCAGCAGTGTTCCAGAGGGGTTCAAACAGCCCCAGCATTTT. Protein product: CASSVPEGFKQPQHF.